This TCR beta chain was profiled in a study of PD-1 blockade in classical Hodgkin lymphoma. Sample time point: cycle 4 day 1 (C4D1), after less than seven weeks of nivolumab. Brentuximab vedotin exposure varied among the patients, all of whom had relapsed after autologous stem cell transplantation. Best outcomes ranged across complete response, partial response and progressive disease. The CDR3 has 15 residues. Germline CDR1 and CDR2: SGHVS and FQNEAQ. TCRdb's table, derived via immunoSEQ multiplex PCR, lists solely in-frame clones and lacks some. This table has 20,000 to 25,000 clones, about 80% appearing once. Regarding the study as a whole: Baseline diversity was lower in partial responders and progressors than complete responders. While CD8+ TCR diversity did not rise significantly by C4D1, CD4+ TCR diversity did. Among the patients, those starting nivolumab under 1 year after ASCT were excluded.

On this clone itself: Antigen: not known.

This sequence joins TRBV7-8 and TRBJ2-5, with 10 bases fitting TRBD1. The end of the DNA fits TRBJ2-7 better, so the J call may be wrong. The sample here was peripheral blood mononuclear cells (PBMCs), taken before the fourth cycle of nivolumab. The sequence was collected from a human donor with classical Hodgkin lymphoma. CDR3 sequence: CASSDLGTGVREQYF. The CDR3 nucleotides read TGTGCCAGCAGCGACCTCGGGACAGGGGTTCGCGAGCAGTACTTC.